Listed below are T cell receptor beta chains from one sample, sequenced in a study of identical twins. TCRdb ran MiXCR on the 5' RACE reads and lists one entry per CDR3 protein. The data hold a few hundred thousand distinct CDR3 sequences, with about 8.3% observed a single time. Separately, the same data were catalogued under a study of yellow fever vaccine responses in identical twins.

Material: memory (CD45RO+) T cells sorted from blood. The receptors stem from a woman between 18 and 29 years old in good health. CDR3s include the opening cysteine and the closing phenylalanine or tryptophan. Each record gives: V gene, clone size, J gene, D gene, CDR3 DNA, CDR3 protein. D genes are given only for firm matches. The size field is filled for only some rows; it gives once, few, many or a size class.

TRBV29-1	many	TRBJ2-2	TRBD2	TGCAGCGTTGGGGCCGGGACTAGCGGTACCGGGGAGCTGTTTTTT	CSVGAGTSGTGELFF
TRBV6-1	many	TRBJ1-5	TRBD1	TGTGCCAGCAGCCAGGGGGGGGGCAATCAGCCCCAGCATTTT	CASSQGGGNQPQHF
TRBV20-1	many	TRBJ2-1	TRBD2	TGCAGTGCCAAAAGGGAGGGGCAGTTCTTC	CSAKREGQFF
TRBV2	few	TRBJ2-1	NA	TGTGCCAGCAGTGTCTACCAGAGCTCCTACAATGAGCAGTTCTTC	CASSVYQSSYNEQFF
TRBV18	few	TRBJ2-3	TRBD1	TGTGCCAGCTCGCGACAGGGTGGAGTTGCAGATACGCAGTATTTT	CASSRQGGVADTQYF
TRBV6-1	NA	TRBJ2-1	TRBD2	TGTGCCAGCAGGAGGACTAGCGGGGGCGTGGGGTACAATGAGCAGTTCTTC	CASRRTSGGVGYNEQFF
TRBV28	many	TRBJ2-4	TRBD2	TGTGCCAGCAGACCGGGGGGGCCCCCCAAAAACATTCAGTACTTC	CASRPGGPPKNIQYF
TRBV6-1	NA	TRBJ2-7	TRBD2	TGTGCCAGCAGAGCTAGCTTAGGACTAGCGGGAGGAGGTTCCTACGAGCAGTACTTC	CASRASLGLAGGGSYEQYF
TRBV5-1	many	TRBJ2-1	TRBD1	TGCGCCAGCAGTACGGGACAGGGGTCCTATGAGCAGTTCTTC	CASSTGQGSYEQFF
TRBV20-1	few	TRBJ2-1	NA	TGCAGTGCTTACCCGGCGCGGTCAAGAAACCGGGGGAGCTCCTACAATGAGCAGTTCTTC	CSAYPARSRNRGSSYNEQFF
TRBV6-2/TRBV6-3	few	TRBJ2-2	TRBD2	TGTGCCAGCAGATCTCCTGGTAGCGGGACCGGGGAGCTGTTTTTT	CASRSPGSGTGELFF
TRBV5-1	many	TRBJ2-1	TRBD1	TGCGCCAGCAGCTGGGGACAGGGGGCCCACAATGAGCAGTTCTTC	CASSWGQGAHNEQFF
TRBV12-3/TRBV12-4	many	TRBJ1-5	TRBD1	TGTGCCAGCAGTCTACAGGGGGCCTCCAATCAGCCCCAGCATTTT	CASSLQGASNQPQHF
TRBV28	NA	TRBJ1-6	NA	TGTGCCAGCAGTGTCCAGGGAAACTCACCCCTCCACTTT	CASSVQGNSPLHF
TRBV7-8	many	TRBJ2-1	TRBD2	TGTGCCAGCAGCTTAGAGACTAGCGGGAGCTATGGTGAGCAGTTCTTC	CASSLETSGSYGEQFF
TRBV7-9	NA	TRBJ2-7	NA	TGTGCCAGCACCCTACGGGCCGCGCCCTACGAGCAGTACTTC	CASTLRAAPYEQYF
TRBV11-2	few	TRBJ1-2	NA	TGTGCCAGCAGCTTTGTTCGGGGTGGCTACACCTTC	CASSFVRGGYTF
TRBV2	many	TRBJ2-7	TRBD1	TGTGCCAGCAGTGAATCTGGGACAGGGGGCTACGAGCAGTACTTC	CASSESGTGGYEQYF
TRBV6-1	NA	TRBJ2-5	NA	TGTGCCAGCAGTGTGGACTTCCTATGGGGGTCCGAGACCCAGTACTTC	CASSVDFLWGSETQYF
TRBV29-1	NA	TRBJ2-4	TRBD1	TGCAGCGCCCTTCAGTCCTCCAGGGGGGCCAAAAACATTCAGTACTTC	CSALQSSRGAKNIQYF
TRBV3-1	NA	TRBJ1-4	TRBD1	TGTGCCAGCAGCCAGGGGACAGGGAGTAATGAAAAACTGTTTTTT	CASSQGTGSNEKLFF
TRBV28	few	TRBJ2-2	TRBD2	TGTGCCAGCAGTTTGATTAGCGGGATCCGGACCGGGGAGCTGTTTTTT	CASSLISGIRTGELFF
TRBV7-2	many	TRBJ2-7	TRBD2	TGTGCCAGCAGCTCCGGGACTAGCGGGAGCAGGTACGAGCAGTACTTC	CASSSGTSGSRYEQYF
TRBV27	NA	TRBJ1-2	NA	TGTGCCAGCAGGCCTCTCGGGCAGCCCTATGGCTACACCTTC	CASRPLGQPYGYTF